Listed here are 3 T cell receptor beta chains from one sample, sequenced in a study of T cells in tumors after PD-1 blockade. The method was immunoSEQ multiplex PCR; TCRdb's version includes in-frame clones alone and lacks a portion of them. The table lists around 60,000 clones, around 80% of them singletons. This sample comprised PBMCs, obtained before anti-PD-1 treatment. The receptor source for this set is a human donor with basal cell carcinoma.

In DNA form, the CDR3 reads TGTGCCAGCAGTGAAGGATCCGGGACAGGGCGGCACTACGAGCAGTACTTC. Protein sequence: CASSEGSGTGRHYEQYF. V usage is TRBV6-1 and J usage is TRBJ2-7, with TRBD1 matching 9 bases. The CDR3 is made up of 17 amino acids. Germline V CDR1 and CDR2: MNHNS, SASEGT. Trimming cost V 1 base and J 3 bases; bases outside gene matches: 10.

V is TRBV5-5 and J is TRBJ1-1; no clear D gene. CDR1 SGHKS and CDR2 YYEKEE come from the germline V gene (reference sequence). The CDR3 runs to 14 residues. V lost 2 bases to trimming and J lost 3 bases, with 11 bases between them. DNA of the CDR3: TGTGCCAGCAGCTTCCGTCCGCGGGACACTGAAGCTTTCTTT. Translation gives CASSFRPRDTEAFF.

The chain links TRBV18 to TRBJ1-1, with 9 bases identical to TRBD1. This CDR3 region has 19 residues. The V and J ends lost 1 base and 2 bases, in that order; junction bases with no gene match: 14. Germline assignment: CDR1 KGHSH and CDR2 LQKENI. The CDR3, as DNA: TGTGCCAGCTCACCACTTTCTACAGGACAGGGGTTTCGAAACACTGAAGCTTTCTTT. It translates to CASSPLSTGQGFRNTEAFF.